This T cell receptor (beta chain) originates from a study of blood T cell repertoires in COVID-19. Original processing notes: Nucleated cell counts were estimated from reference gene primer amplification. Only in-frame clones appear in the TCRdb table, and some are missing; sequencing was by immunoSEQ multiplex PCR. The V and J calls and the clone size are those of that table, but D and trimming were determined from the DNA. The sample records some 150,000 clones, roughly 81% being singletons. Germline V lookup: CDR1 MNHEY, CDR2 SVGAGI. Trimming cost V 0 bases and J 0 bases, with 10 bases left between them. This CDR3 region has 16 residues.

The clonotype comes from a woman aged 50 to 65 with active or convalescent COVID-19. The sequenced sample was peripheral blood. J is TRBJ2-3 and V is TRBV6-5; a weak D match, TRBD2 (6 bases). The CDR3 DNA reads TGTGCCAGCAGTTACTCGAGGCGGGGTAGCACAGATACGCAGTATTTT. Its protein is CASSYSRRGSTDTQYF.